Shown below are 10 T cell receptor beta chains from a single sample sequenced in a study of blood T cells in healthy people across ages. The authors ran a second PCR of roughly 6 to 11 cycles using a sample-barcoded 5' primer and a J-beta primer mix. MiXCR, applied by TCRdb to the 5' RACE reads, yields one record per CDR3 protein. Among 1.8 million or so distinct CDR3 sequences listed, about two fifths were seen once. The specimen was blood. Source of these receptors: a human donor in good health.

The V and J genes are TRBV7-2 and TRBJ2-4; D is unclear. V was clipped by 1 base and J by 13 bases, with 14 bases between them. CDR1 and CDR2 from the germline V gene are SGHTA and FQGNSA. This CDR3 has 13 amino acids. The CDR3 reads CASSLGDGTEQYF. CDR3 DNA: TGTGCCAGCAGCTTAGGTGACGGAACGGAGCAGTACTTC. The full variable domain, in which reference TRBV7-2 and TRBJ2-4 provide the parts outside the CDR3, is GAGVSQSPSNKVTEKGKDVELRCDPISGHTALYWYRQSLGQGLEFLIYFQGNSAPDKSGLPSDRFSAERTGGSVSTLTIQRTQQEDSAVYLCASSLGDGTEQYFGAGTRLSVL.

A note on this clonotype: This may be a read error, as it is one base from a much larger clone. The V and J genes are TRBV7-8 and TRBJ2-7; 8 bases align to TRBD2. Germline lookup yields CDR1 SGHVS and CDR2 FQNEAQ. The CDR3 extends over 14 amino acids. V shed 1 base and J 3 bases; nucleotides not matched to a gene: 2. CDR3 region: CASSLDGGDYEQYF. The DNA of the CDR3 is TGTGCCAGCAGCTTAGACGGGGGGGACTACGAGCAGTACTTC.

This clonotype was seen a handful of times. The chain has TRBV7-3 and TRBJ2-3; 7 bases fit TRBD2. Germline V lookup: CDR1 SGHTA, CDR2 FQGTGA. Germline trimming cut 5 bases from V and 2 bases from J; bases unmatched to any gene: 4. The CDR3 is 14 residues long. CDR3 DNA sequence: TGTGCCAGCAGCACGGGACTAACCACAGATACGCAGTATTTT. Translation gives CASSTGLTTDTQYF.

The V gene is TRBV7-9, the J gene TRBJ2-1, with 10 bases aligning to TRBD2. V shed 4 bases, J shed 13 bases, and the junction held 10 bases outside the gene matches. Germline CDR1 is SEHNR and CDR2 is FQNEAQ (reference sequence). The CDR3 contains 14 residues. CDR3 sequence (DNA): TGTGCCAGCAGCTCCGGGACTAGCGCTGAGACCCAGTTCTTC. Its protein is CASSSGTSAETQFF.

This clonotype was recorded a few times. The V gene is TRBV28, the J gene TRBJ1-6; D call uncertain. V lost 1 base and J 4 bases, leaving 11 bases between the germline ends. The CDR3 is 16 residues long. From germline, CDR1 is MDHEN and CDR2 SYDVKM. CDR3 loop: CASSLSGVGYNSPLHF. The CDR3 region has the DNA TGTGCCAGCAGTTTATCGGGAGTGGGATATAATTCACCCCTCCACTTT.

The CDR3 sequence: CSAAGASKDGYTF. The CDR3 DNA is TGCAGTGCCGCCGGGGCCTCTAAGGATGGCTACACCTTC. The J gene is TRBJ1-2, the V gene TRBV20-1; D might be TRBD1 (5 bases). Trimming removed 6 bases at V and 6 bases at J, with 17 bases between. The CDR3 spans 13 residues. Germline values: CDR1 DFQATT, CDR2 SNEGSKA (reference sequence).

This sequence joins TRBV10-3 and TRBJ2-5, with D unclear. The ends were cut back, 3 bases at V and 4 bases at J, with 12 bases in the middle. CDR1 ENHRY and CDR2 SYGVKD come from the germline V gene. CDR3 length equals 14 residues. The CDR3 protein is CAISEPLFAETQYF. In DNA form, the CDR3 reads TGTGCCATCAGTGAACCGTTATTTGCAGAGACCCAGTACTTC.

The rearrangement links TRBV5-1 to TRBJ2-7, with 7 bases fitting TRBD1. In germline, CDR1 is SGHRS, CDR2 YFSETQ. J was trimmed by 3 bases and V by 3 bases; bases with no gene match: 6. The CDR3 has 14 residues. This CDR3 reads CASSSGTEVYEQYF. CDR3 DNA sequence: TGCGCCAGCAGCTCCGGGACAGAAGTCTACGAGCAGTACTTC.

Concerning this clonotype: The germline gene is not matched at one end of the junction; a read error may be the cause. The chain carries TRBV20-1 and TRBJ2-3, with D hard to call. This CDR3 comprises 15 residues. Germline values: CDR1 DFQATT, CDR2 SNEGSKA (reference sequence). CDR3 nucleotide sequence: TGCAGTGCTGGAGATTCTAGGGCCGCCACAGATACGCAGTATTTT. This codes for CSAGDSRAATDTQYF.

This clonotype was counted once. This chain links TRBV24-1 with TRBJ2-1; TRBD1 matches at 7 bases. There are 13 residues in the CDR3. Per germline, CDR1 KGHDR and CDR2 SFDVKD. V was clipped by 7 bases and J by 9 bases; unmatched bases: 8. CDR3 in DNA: TGTGCCACCAGGGACCCGGGACAGATTGAGCAGTTCTTC. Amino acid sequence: CATRDPGQIEQFF.